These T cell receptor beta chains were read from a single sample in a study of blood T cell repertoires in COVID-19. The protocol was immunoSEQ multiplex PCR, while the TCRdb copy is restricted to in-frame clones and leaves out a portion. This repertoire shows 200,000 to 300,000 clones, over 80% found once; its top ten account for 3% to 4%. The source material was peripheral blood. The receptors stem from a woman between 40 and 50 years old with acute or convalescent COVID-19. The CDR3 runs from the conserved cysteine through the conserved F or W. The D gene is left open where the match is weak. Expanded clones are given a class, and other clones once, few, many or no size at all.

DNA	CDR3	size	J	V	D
TGTGCCAGCGCTCGACGCCCAGGGGACCAGCCCCAGCATTTT	CASARRPGDQPQHF	-	TRBJ1-5	TRBV2	-
TGTGCCAGCAGTCGGGACAGGGGGTATGGCTACACCTTC	CASSRDRGYGYTF	-	TRBJ1-2	TRBV7-3	TRBD1
TGTGCCATCAGTAGACAGAGTAACACTGAAGCTTTCTTT	CAISRQSNTEAFF	few	TRBJ1-1	TRBV10-3	-
TGTGCCAGTAGGAACAGGGAATCTAGCAATCAGCCCCAGCATTTT	CASRNRESSNQPQHF	-	TRBJ1-5	TRBV19	-
TGTGCCAGTAGTTCCAGCCATAGAGGGGGGGGGAAAGATACGCAGTATTTT	CASSSSHRGGGKDTQYF	-	TRBJ2-3	TRBV19	-
TGTGCCAGCAGCTTAGATCCGCCCAGGGTGACTGAAGCTTTCTTT	CASSLDPPRVTEAFF	once	TRBJ1-1	TRBV11-2	-
TGTGCCAGCAGCCCCGCGGGGGTAGTTGGCGAAAAACTGTTTTTT	CASSPAGVVGEKLFF	-	TRBJ1-4	TRBV11-2	-
TGTGCCAGCAGTACGGACAGGTTTAACTATGGCTACACCTTC	CASSTDRFNYGYTF	-	TRBJ1-2	TRBV6-6	TRBD1
TGTGCCAGCAGCCAAGGAATAGACAGATCTAACTATGGCTACACCTTC	CASSQGIDRSNYGYTF	-	TRBJ1-2	TRBV4-2	-
TGTGCCAGCAGTCCGTGGGGAGATAGCAATCAGCCCCAGCATTTT	CASSPWGDSNQPQHF	-	TRBJ1-5	TRBV7-2	-
TGTGCCAGCAGCTTAGGACAGGTCTCTGGAAACACCATATATTTT	CASSLGQVSGNTIYF	-	TRBJ1-3	TRBV7-2	-
TGTGCCAGCAGCCAGCGGGGGGCGGCTAGCACAGATACGCAGTATTTT	CASSQRGAASTDTQYF	-	TRBJ2-3	TRBV7-3	TRBD2
TGTGCCAGCAGCGCAGGGACAGGGGTGAACACTGAAGCTTTCTTT	CASSAGTGVNTEAFF	-	TRBJ1-1	TRBV9	TRBD1
TGCGCCAGCAGCCTAGAACAGGGCGGGGGTGAAGCTTTCTTT	CASSLEQGGGEAFF	-	TRBJ1-1	TRBV4-1	-
TGTGCCACCAATCGGGCCAGGGGGCTTTTGTGCTATGGCTACACCTTC	CATNRARGLLCYGYTF	-	TRBJ1-2	TRBV24-1	TRBD1
TGTGCCAGCAGAGGTAGACAGGACATGAACACTGAAGCTTTCTTT	CASRGRQDMNTEAFF	-	TRBJ1-1	TRBV6-5	-
TGTGCCAGCAGCTTGGTCGGGACTAGCGGGTTCCGTAGTACAGATACGCAGTATTTT	CASSLVGTSGFRSTDTQYF	once	TRBJ2-3	TRBV5-6	TRBD2
TGTGCCAGCAGCTTAGGGGGGACAGGGCTCTATAGCACAGATACGCAGTATTTT	CASSLGGTGLYSTDTQYF	-	TRBJ2-3	TRBV11-2	TRBD1
TGTGCCTGGAGCGACAGGGAATATTCACCCCTCCACTTT	CAWSDREYSPLHF	-	TRBJ1-6	TRBV30	TRBD1
TGTGCCAGCAGCGAAAAGACAGGCCCTGGAAACACCATATATTTT	CASSEKTGPGNTIYF	-	TRBJ1-3	TRBV9	-
TGTGCCAGCAGCTTACCATCCCGGGACAGGAACAATGAGCAGTTCTTC	CASSLPSRDRNNEQFF	-	TRBJ2-1	TRBV11-2	TRBD1
TGTGCCAGCTCACCCCAGGGGCATTATGGCTACACCTTC	CASSPQGHYGYTF	-	TRBJ1-2	TRBV18	-
TGTGCCAGCAGCTTAGGCAGGGTAAATGAGCAGTTCTTC	CASSLGRVNEQFF	-	TRBJ2-1	TRBV7-2	-
TGTGCCAGCGTGACAGGGACGGCGGGTCAGCCCCAGCATTTT	CASVTGTAGQPQHF	-	TRBJ1-5	TRBV6-5	TRBD1
TGTGCCAGCAGGGACGGGGGACTAGCGGGGATCACCGGGGAGCTGTTTTTT	CASRDGGLAGITGELFF	once	TRBJ2-2	TRBV28	TRBD2
TGTGCCAGCAGCCTGTTGGGACAGACAGATGGCTACACCTTC	CASSLLGQTDGYTF	-	TRBJ1-2	TRBV2	TRBD1
TGTGCCAGCAGCAAAGAGATAGGCCAGGGCTATGGCTACACCTTC	CASSKEIGQGYGYTF	-	TRBJ1-2	TRBV21-1	-
TGTGCCAGCTCACCCGGGTCGTGGGAGACCCAGTACTTC	CASSPGSWETQYF	-	TRBJ2-5	TRBV18	-
TGTGCCAGCAGTGATAGGAGGGTCCGACTAGGGGACACTGAAGCTTTCTTT	CASSDRRVRLGDTEAFF	-	TRBJ1-1	TRBV6-1	-
TGTGCCAGCAACGAACAGGGGACCGGGGAGCTGTTTTTT	CASNEQGTGELFF	few	TRBJ2-2	TRBV9	TRBD1
TGTGCCAGCAGCTCGGACACAGGGGGAGGGACTGAAGCTTTCTTT	CASSSDTGGGTEAFF	few	TRBJ1-1	TRBV5-4	TRBD1
TGTGCCAGCAGTGATCTAGCGGGGGGGCAAGAGACCCAGTACTTC	CASSDLAGGQETQYF	-	TRBJ2-5	TRBV6-1	TRBD2
TGTGCCACCCAGGGTGCGAATCAGCCCCAGCATTTT	CATQGANQPQHF	-	TRBJ1-5	TRBV24-1	-
TGTGCCAGCAGCCCCCGGGCCGGGGTAACAGATACGCAGTATTTT	CASSPRAGVTDTQYF	once	TRBJ2-3	TRBV6-4	-
TGTGCCAGCAGCCGGACACGATTCTCTTCTTATGGCTACACCTTC	CASSRTRFSSYGYTF	-	TRBJ1-2	TRBV3-1/TRBV3-2	-
TGTGCCTGGAGTGTACATGGAGATGGCTACACCTTC	CAWSVHGDGYTF	-	TRBJ1-2	TRBV30	-
TGTGCCAGCAGCCCGACAGGGGGCTCCCTCCACTTT	CASSPTGGSLHF	-	TRBJ1-6	TRBV5-4	TRBD1
TGTGCCAGTACTGCTCGGCAGGGAGGTCAGCCCCAGCATTTT	CASTARQGGQPQHF	-	TRBJ1-5	TRBV19	-
TGTGCCAGCAGCCGAAGACTGACTTTGGAGACCCAGTACTTC	CASSRRLTLETQYF	-	TRBJ2-5	TRBV5-6	-
TGTGCCAGCAGACTCGACAGGGGGTACACTGAAGCTTTCTTT	CASRLDRGYTEAFF	-	TRBJ1-1	TRBV6-5	TRBD1
TGTGCCAGCAGCCAAGTTGGGGGGAAGGGAGAGACCCAGTACTTC	CASSQVGGKGETQYF	-	TRBJ2-5	TRBV14	-
TGTGCCAGCAGTTTAACAGGGGGGCTCACTGAAGCTTTCTTT	CASSLTGGLTEAFF	-	TRBJ1-1	TRBV27	TRBD1
TGCGCCAGCAGCCAGGGGTTGGGACAGGGGAGAATTGCCGGGGAGCTGTTTTTT	CASSQGLGQGRIAGELFF	-	TRBJ2-2	TRBV5-1	TRBD1